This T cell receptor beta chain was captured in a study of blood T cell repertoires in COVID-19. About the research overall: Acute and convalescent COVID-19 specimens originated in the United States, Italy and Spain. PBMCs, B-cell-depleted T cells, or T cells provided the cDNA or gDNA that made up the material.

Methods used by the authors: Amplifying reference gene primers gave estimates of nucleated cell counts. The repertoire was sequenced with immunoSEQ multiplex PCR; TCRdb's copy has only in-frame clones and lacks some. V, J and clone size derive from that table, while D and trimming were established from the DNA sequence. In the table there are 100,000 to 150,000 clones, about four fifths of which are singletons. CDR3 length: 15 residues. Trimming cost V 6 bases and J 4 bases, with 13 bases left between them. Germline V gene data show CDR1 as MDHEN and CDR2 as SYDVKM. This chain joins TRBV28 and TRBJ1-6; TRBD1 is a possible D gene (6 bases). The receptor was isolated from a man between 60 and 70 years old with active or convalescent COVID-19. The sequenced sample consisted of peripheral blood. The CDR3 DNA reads TGTGCCAGCAGAGGGGGACGGGCTTATAATTCACCCCTCCACTTT. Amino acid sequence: CASRGGRAYNSPLHF.